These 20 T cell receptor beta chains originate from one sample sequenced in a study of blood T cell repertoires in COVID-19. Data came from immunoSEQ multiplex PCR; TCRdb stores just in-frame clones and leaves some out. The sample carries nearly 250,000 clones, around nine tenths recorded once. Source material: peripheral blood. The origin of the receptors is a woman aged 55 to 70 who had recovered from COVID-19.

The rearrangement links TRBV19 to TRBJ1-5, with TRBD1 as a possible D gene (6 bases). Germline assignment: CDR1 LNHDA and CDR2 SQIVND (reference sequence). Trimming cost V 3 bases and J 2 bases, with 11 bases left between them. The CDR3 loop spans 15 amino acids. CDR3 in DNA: TGTGCCAGTAGTATCCGGGCAGGGGGCAATCAGCCCCAGCATTTT. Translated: CASSIRAGGNQPQHF. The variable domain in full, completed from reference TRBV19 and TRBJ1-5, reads DGGITQSPKYLFRKEGQNVTLSCEQNLNHDAMYWYRQDPGQGLRLIYYSQIVNDFQKGDIAEGYSVSREKKESFPLTVTSAQKNPTAFYLCASSIRAGGNQPQHFGDGTRLSIL.

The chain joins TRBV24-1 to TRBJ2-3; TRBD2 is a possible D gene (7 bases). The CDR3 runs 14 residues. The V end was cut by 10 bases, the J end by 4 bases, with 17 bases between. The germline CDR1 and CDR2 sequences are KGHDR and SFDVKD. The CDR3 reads CATKEQGGADTQYF. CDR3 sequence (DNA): TGTGCCACTAAGGAGCAAGGGGGGGCAGATACGCAGTATTTT.

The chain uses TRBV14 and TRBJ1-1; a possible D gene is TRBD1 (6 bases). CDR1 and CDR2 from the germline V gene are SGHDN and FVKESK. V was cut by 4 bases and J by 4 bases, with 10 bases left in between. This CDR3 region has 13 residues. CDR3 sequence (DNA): TGTGCCAGCAGCCGACAGGTTGGCACTGAAGCTTTCTTT. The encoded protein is CASSRQVGTEAFF.

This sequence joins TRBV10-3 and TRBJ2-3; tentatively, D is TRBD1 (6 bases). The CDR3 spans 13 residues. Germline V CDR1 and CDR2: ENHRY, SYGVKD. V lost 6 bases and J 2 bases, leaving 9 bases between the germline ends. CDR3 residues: CAISGQTTDTQYF. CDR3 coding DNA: TGTGCCATCAGCGGACAGACCACAGATACGCAGTATTTT.

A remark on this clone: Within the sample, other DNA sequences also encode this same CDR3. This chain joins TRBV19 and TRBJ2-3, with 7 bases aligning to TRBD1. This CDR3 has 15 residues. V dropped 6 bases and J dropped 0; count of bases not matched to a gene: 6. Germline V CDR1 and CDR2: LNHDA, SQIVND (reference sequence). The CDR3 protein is CASSYGTASTDTQYF. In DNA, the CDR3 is TGTGCCAGTAGCTATGGGACAGCTAGCACAGATACGCAGTATTTT.

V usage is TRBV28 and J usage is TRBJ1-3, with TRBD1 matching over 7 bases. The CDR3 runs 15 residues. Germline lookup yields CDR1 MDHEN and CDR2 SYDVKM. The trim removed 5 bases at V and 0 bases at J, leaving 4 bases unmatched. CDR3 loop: CASSMGQNSGNTIYF. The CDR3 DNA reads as TGTGCCAGCAGTATGGGACAGAACTCTGGAAACACCATATATTTT.

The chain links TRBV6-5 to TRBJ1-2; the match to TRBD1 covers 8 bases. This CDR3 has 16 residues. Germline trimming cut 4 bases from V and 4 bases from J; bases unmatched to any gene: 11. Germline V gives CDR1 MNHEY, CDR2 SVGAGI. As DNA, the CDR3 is TGTGCCAGCAGTTCACCCACCCCTGACAGGGGCTATGGCTACACCTTC. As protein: CASSSPTPDRGYGYTF.

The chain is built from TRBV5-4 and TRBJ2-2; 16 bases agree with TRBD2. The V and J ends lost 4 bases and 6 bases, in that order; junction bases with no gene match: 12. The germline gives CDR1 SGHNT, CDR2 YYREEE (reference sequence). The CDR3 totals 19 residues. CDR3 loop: CASSPGLAGGPLGAGELFF. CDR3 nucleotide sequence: TGTGCCAGCAGCCCGGGACTAGCGGGGGGGCCTTTGGGGGCCGGGGAGCTGTTTTTT.

CDR3 in amino acids: CASSEGGYYGEQFF. The CDR3 DNA follows: TGTGCCAGCAGTGAGGGGGGGTACTACGGTGAGCAGTTCTTC. This chain links TRBV6-4 with TRBJ2-1, with 7 nucleotides matching TRBD2. This CDR3 is built from 14 residues. Germline CDR1 reads MRHNA; CDR2 reads SNTAGT. J was trimmed by 9 bases and V by 3 bases; bases with no gene match: 8.

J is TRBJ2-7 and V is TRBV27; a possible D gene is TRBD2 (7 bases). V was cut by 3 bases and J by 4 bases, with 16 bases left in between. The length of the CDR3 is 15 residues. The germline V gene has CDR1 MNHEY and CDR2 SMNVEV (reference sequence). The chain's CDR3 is CASSLSRGLNYEQYF. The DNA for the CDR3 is TGTGCCAGCAGTTTGTCCAGGGGACTAAATTACGAGCAGTACTTC.

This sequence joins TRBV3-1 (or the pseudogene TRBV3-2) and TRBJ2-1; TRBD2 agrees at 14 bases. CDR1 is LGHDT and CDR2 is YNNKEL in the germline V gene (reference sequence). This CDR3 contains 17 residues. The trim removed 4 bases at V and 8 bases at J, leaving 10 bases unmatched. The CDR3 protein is CASSPRTSGGPRDEQFF. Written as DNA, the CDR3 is TGTGCCAGCAGCCCAAGGACTAGCGGGGGGCCTAGGGATGAGCAGTTCTTC.

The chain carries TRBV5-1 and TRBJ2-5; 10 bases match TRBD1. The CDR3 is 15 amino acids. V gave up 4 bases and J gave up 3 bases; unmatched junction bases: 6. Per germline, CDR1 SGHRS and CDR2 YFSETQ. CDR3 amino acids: CASSLGGTGEETQYF. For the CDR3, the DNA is TGCGCCAGCAGCCTCGGGGGGACAGGGGAAGAGACCCAGTACTTC.

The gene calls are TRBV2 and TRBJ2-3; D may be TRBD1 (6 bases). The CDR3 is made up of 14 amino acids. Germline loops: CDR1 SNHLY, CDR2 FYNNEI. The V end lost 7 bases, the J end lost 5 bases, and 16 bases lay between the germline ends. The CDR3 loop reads CASTRGPNGDTQYF. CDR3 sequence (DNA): TGTGCCAGCACCAGGGGACCGAATGGAGATACGCAGTATTTT.

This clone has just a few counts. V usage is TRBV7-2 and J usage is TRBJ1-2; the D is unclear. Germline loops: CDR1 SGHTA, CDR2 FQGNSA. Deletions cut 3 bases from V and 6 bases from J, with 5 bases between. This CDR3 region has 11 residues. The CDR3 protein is CASSFINGYTF. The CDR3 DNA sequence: TGTGCCAGCAGCTTTATAAATGGCTACACCTTC.

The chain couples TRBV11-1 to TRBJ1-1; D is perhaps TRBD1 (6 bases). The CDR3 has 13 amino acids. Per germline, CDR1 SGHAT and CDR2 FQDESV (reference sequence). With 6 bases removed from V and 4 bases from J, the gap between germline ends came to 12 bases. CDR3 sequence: CASREQGPTEAFF. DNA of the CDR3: TGTGCCAGCAGGGAACAGGGACCCACTGAAGCTTTCTTT.

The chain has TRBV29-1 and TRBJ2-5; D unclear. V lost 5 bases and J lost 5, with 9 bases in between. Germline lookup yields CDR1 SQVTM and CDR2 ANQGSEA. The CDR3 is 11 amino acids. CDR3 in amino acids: CSVPVKETQYF. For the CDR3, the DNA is TGCAGCGTTCCGGTGAAGGAGACCCAGTACTTC.

CDR3 amino acids: CASSFGGLEAETQYF. For the CDR3, the DNA is TGTGCCAGCAGCTTCGGGGGACTAGAGGCGGAGACCCAGTACTTC. The V gene is TRBV7-2, the J gene TRBJ2-5; TRBD2 matches 8 bases. With V trimmed by 3 bases and J by 5 bases, 8 bases remained unmatched. CDR1 and CDR2 from the germline V gene are SGHTA and FQGNSA. The CDR3 is 15 amino acids.

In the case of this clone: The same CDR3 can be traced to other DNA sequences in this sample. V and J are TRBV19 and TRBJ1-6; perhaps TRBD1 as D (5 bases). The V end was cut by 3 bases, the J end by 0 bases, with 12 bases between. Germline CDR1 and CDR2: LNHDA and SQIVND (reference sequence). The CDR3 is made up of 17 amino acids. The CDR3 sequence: CASSIGQGSSYNSPLHF. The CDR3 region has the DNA TGTGCCAGTAGTATTGGGCAGGGAAGCTCCTATAATTCACCCCTCCACTTT.

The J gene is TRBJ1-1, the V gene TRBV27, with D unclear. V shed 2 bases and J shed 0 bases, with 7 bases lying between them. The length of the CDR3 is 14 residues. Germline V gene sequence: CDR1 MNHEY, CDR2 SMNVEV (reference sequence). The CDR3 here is CASSLNGMNTEAFF. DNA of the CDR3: TGTGCCAGCAGTTTAAACGGTATGAACACTGAAGCTTTCTTT.

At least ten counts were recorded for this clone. The CDR3 coding sequence is TGTGCCAGCAGTTCCCCAGGGGGCGCGGGCTACACCTTC. As protein: CASSSPGGAGYTF. The chain couples TRBV12-3 or TRBV12-4 to TRBJ1-2, with 8 bases that match TRBD1. The CDR3 length is 13 residues. V lost 4 bases and J lost 8; bases outside the gene matches: 6.